This entry is about one T cell receptor (beta chain). Its antigen is undetermined. The germline gives CDR1 LNHNV, CDR2 YYDKDF (reference sequence). V gave up 0 bases and J gave up 2 bases, with 8 bases separating them. There are 15 residues in the CDR3. MiXCR, run by TCRdb on the 5' RACE reads, gives a single entry per CDR3 protein. The sample carries more than 650,000 distinct CDR3 sequences, 10% to 15% recorded once. This record belongs to a study of CD8 T cells in ankylosing spondylitis. Study conclusions and caveats: Typical of ankylosing spondylitis blood, it appeared, was a TCR beta motif of several highly homologous variants.

The receptor's source is a male donor with ankylosing spondylitis. This chain uses TRBV15 with TRBJ2-1; possibly TRBD2 for D (5 bases). Material for sequencing was blood, either unsorted or a sorted T cell fraction (not recorded which). In DNA form, the CDR3 reads TGTGCCACCAGCAGAGAAGTGGGAGCCTACAATGAGCAGTTCTTC. It yields the protein CATSREVGAYNEQFF. The entire variable domain, with the rest obtained from reference TRBV15 and TRBJ2-1, is as follows: DAMVIQNPRYQVTQFGKPVTLSCSQTLNHNVMYWYQQKSSQAPKLLFHYYDKDFNNEADTPDNFQSRRPNTSFCFLDIRSPGLGDTAMYLCATSREVGAYNEQFFGPGTRLTVL.